This T cell receptor (beta chain) was documented in a study of blood T cells in healthy people across ages. Study details: There was about one barcoded beta molecule captured by template switching per two T cells.

Germline lookup yields CDR1 MNHEY and CDR2 SVGAGI. V lost 0 bases and J lost 6, with 18 bases in between. This CDR3 has 17 residues. This clonotype appeared a few times. A second PCR, run for roughly 7 to 12 cycles, used a sample-barcoded 5' primer plus a J-beta primer mix. In TCRdb, the 5' RACE reads were re-called with MiXCR into one record per CDR3 protein. Among over 300,000 distinct CDR3 sequences listed, 52% were seen once. The V and J genes are TRBV6-5 and TRBJ2-1; a possible D gene is TRBD1 (5 bases). Specimen: blood. This TCR was recovered from a man between 60 and 70 years old in good health. The CDR3 DNA reads TGTGCCAGCAGTTACTCACGTATGGCGGTAAGGGGCAATGAGCAGTTCTTC. It specifies CASSYSRMAVRGNEQFF.